This T cell receptor beta chain derives from a study of blood T cell repertoires in COVID-19. About the study: The United States, Italy and Spain provided the acute and convalescent COVID-19 samples.

Methods used by the authors: Estimation of nucleated cell counts was performed using reference gene primer amplification. TCRdb's table, derived via immunoSEQ multiplex PCR, lists solely in-frame clones and lacks some. V and J calls and clone size are given by that table; D and trimming were obtained from the DNA. The data show approximately 73,000 clones, 89% seen once. The V and J ends lost 6 bases and 4 bases, in that order; junction bases with no gene match: 6. Per the germline V gene, CDR1 is SGHDT and CDR2 is YYEEEE. The CDR3 length is 13 residues. This sequence originates from a man at least 80 years old with acute or convalescent COVID-19. Sequencing was carried out using peripheral blood. The chain combines TRBV5-6 with TRBJ1-2, with 7 bases matching TRBD1. The CDR3 loop is CASTPGTAYGYTF. The CDR3 DNA reads as TGTGCCAGCACCCCCGGGACAGCCTATGGCTACACCTTC.